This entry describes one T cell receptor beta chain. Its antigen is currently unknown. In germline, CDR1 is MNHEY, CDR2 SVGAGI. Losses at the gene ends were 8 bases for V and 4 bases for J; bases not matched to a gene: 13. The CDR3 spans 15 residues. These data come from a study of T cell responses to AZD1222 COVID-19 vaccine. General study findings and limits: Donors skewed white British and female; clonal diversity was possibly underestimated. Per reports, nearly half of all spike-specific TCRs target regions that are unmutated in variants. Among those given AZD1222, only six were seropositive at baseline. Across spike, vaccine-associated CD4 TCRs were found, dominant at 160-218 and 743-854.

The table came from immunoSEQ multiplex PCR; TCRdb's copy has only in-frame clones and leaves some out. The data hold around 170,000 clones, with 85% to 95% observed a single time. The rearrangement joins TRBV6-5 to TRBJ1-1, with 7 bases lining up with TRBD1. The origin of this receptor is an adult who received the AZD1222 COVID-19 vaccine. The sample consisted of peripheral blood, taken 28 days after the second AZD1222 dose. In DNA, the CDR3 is TGTGCCAGCCGGGTTGAGTTAGGGGGCCTCACTGAAGCTTTCTTT. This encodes CASRVELGGLTEAFF.